Listed below are T cell receptor beta chains from one sample, sequenced in a study of blood T cell repertoires in COVID-19. Sequencing used immunoSEQ multiplex PCR; TCRdb keeps in-frame clones, though not all of them. Of approximately 100,000 clones listed, about 88% were seen once; the top ten hold 2.1%. The sample taken for sequencing was peripheral blood. These TCRs come from a human donor in a cohort sampled during active COVID-19. Both conserved end residues are part of each CDR3. Each record gives: D gene, V gene, J gene, clone size, CDR3 DNA, CDR3 protein. A D gene is named only where the DNA matches it firmly. A row's size may be missing; if present it is once, few, many or a size class.

d_call: .; v_call: TRBV28; j_call: TRBJ1-2; clone_size: .; cdr3_nt: TGTGCCAGCAGTACCTATCAAGCAGGGGCGCGAAGTGGCTACACCTTC; cdr3_aa: CASSTYQAGARSGYTF
d_call: TRBD2; v_call: TRBV7-8; j_call: TRBJ2-5; clone_size: .; cdr3_nt: TGTGCCAGCAACCAACGCGGGGGGACCCAGTACTTC; cdr3_aa: CASNQRGGTQYF
d_call: .; v_call: TRBV18; j_call: TRBJ1-1; clone_size: .; cdr3_nt: TGTGCCAGCTCAGGAGGGGGGGACACTGAAGCTTTCTTT; cdr3_aa: CASSGGGDTEAFF
d_call: TRBD1; v_call: TRBV7-8; j_call: TRBJ1-3; clone_size: .; cdr3_nt: TGTGCCAGCACTCCGGGACAGAGGGACACCATATATTTT; cdr3_aa: CASTPGQRDTIYF
d_call: TRBD1; v_call: TRBV5-1; j_call: TRBJ1-6; clone_size: .; cdr3_nt: TGCGCCAGCAGAAACTTCGGGACAGAAAGCTCCTATAATTCACCCCTCCACTTT; cdr3_aa: CASRNFGTESSYNSPLHF
d_call: TRBD2; v_call: TRBV30; j_call: TRBJ2-5; clone_size: .; cdr3_nt: TGTGCCTGGAGTACTAGCGGGAGGGAGACCCAGTACTTC; cdr3_aa: CAWSTSGRETQYF
d_call: TRBD1; v_call: TRBV30; j_call: TRBJ2-7; clone_size: .; cdr3_nt: TGTGCCTGGAATCACGCCGGGACAGTGGGAAGCGAGCAGTACTTC; cdr3_aa: CAWNHAGTVGSEQYF
d_call: TRBD2; v_call: TRBV3-1/TRBV3-2; j_call: TRBJ2-7; clone_size: .; cdr3_nt: TGTGCCAGCAGCCAAGAGGCGGGCGGGGGGTACGAGCAGTACTTC; cdr3_aa: CASSQEAGGGYEQYF
d_call: .; v_call: TRBV19; j_call: TRBJ2-2; clone_size: .; cdr3_nt: TGTGCCAGTAGTATTGTAGATTTCACCGGGGAGCTGTTTTTT; cdr3_aa: CASSIVDFTGELFF
d_call: .; v_call: TRBV18; j_call: TRBJ1-1; clone_size: once; cdr3_nt: TGTGCCAGCTCCAACGGAATGGGCAGGGGTAACACTGAAGCTTTCTTT; cdr3_aa: CASSNGMGRGNTEAFF
d_call: .; v_call: TRBV29-1; j_call: TRBJ2-1; clone_size: .; cdr3_nt: TGCAGCGTCCAGACTGTTGAGCAGTTCTTC; cdr3_aa: CSVQTVEQFF
d_call: TRBD2; v_call: TRBV5-1; j_call: TRBJ2-5; clone_size: .; cdr3_nt: TGCGCCAGCAGCTCTACGGGGGGCCAAGAGACCCAGTACTTC; cdr3_aa: CASSSTGGQETQYF
d_call: TRBD2; v_call: TRBV5-1; j_call: TRBJ2-7; clone_size: once; cdr3_nt: TGCGCCAGTCGGACTAGCGGGAGCTACGAGCAGTACTTC; cdr3_aa: CASRTSGSYEQYF
d_call: .; v_call: TRBV5-1; j_call: TRBJ2-1; clone_size: .; cdr3_nt: TGCGCCAGCAGCTCGGGCAGAGCGGCTAGCTCCTACAATGAGCAGTTCTTC; cdr3_aa: CASSSGRAASSYNEQFF
d_call: TRBD1; v_call: TRBV10-3; j_call: TRBJ1-1; clone_size: .; cdr3_nt: TGTGCCATCAGTGAACTGACAGGGGGCACTGAAGCTTTCTTT; cdr3_aa: CAISELTGGTEAFF
d_call: TRBD1; v_call: TRBV2; j_call: TRBJ1-5; clone_size: once; cdr3_nt: TGTGCCAGCAGTGATAGGGACAGGGCTCAGCCCCAGCATTTT; cdr3_aa: CASSDRDRAQPQHF
d_call: TRBD1; v_call: TRBV24-1; j_call: TRBJ2-3; clone_size: few; cdr3_nt: TGTGCCACCAGTGTGGGACAGGGGAGCACAGATACGCAGTATTTT; cdr3_aa: CATSVGQGSTDTQYF
d_call: .; v_call: TRBV5-1; j_call: TRBJ2-3; clone_size: .; cdr3_nt: TGCGCCAGCAGCCTATCCGGGATCGCAAGCAACACAGATACGCAGTATTTT; cdr3_aa: CASSLSGIASNTDTQYF
d_call: .; v_call: TRBV11-2; j_call: TRBJ2-1; clone_size: .; cdr3_nt: TGTGCCAGCAGCTTACACGGCTCCTACAATGAGCAGTTCTTC; cdr3_aa: CASSLHGSYNEQFF
d_call: .; v_call: TRBV18; j_call: TRBJ2-2; clone_size: .; cdr3_nt: TGTGCCAGCTCACCGCGACAGGCAACGAACACCGGGGAGCTGTTTTTT; cdr3_aa: CASSPRQATNTGELFF
d_call: TRBD1; v_call: TRBV10-3; j_call: TRBJ1-4; clone_size: .; cdr3_nt: TGTGCCGTCGGGACAGGCACTAATGAAAAACTGTTTTTT; cdr3_aa: CAVGTGTNEKLFF
d_call: .; v_call: TRBV6-5; j_call: TRBJ2-1; clone_size: .; cdr3_nt: TGTGCCAGCAGTCCAGGAGGGTACAATGAGCAGTTCTTC; cdr3_aa: CASSPGGYNEQFF
d_call: .; v_call: TRBV6-1; j_call: TRBJ1-2; clone_size: .; cdr3_nt: TGTGCCAGCAGTGATTGGGTCAGGCGTAACCATGGCTACACCTTC; cdr3_aa: CASSDWVRRNHGYTF
d_call: .; v_call: TRBV4-1; j_call: TRBJ1-4; clone_size: .; cdr3_nt: TGCGCCAGCAGCCGAAATTACATAGGAGGTAATGAAAAACTGTTTTTT; cdr3_aa: CASSRNYIGGNEKLFF
d_call: TRBD2; v_call: TRBV6-1; j_call: TRBJ2-3; clone_size: .; cdr3_nt: TGTGCCAGCAGTGAACAGACTAGCGGGAGGGATACGCAGTATTTT; cdr3_aa: CASSEQTSGRDTQYF
d_call: .; v_call: TRBV3-1/TRBV3-2; j_call: TRBJ1-3; clone_size: .; cdr3_nt: TGTGCCAGCGCCACACAGGGCTCTGGAAACACCATATATTTT; cdr3_aa: CASATQGSGNTIYF
d_call: .; v_call: TRBV6-4; j_call: TRBJ1-4; clone_size: .; cdr3_nt: TGTGCCAGCGTCCGGGTGCCAACTAATGAAAAACTGTTTTTT; cdr3_aa: CASVRVPTNEKLFF
d_call: TRBD1; v_call: TRBV18; j_call: TRBJ2-1; clone_size: .; cdr3_nt: TGTGCCACCGCGACAGGTACGGGACAGGGCTTGAATGAGCAGTTCTTC; cdr3_aa: CATATGTGQGLNEQFF
d_call: .; v_call: TRBV9; j_call: TRBJ2-6; clone_size: .; cdr3_nt: TGTGCCAGCAGTCCCGACAGCAACTCTGGGGCCAACGTCCTGACTTTC; cdr3_aa: CASSPDSNSGANVLTF
d_call: .; v_call: TRBV7-2; j_call: TRBJ1-2; clone_size: .; cdr3_nt: TGTGCCAGCAGCTTAGAACAGATGGCCTACACCTTC; cdr3_aa: CASSLEQMAYTF
d_call: .; v_call: TRBV29-1; j_call: TRBJ2-3; clone_size: .; cdr3_nt: TGCAGCGTTGACGCGGGTCCGGGCACAGATACGCAGTATTTT; cdr3_aa: CSVDAGPGTDTQYF
d_call: TRBD1; v_call: TRBV3-1/TRBV3-2; j_call: TRBJ1-2; clone_size: .; cdr3_nt: TGTGCCAGCAGCCAAGATCTTCGGTTGACAGGGGGAAATGGCTACACCTTC; cdr3_aa: CASSQDLRLTGGNGYTF
d_call: .; v_call: TRBV19; j_call: TRBJ1-5; clone_size: once; cdr3_nt: TGTGCCAGTAGACAACAGGGTAGCAATCAGCCCCAGCATTTT; cdr3_aa: CASRQQGSNQPQHF
d_call: .; v_call: TRBV28; j_call: TRBJ2-5; clone_size: .; cdr3_nt: TGTGCCAGCAGTTTGGGCGGGCAGGGGGGGACCCAGTACTTC; cdr3_aa: CASSLGGQGGTQYF
d_call: .; v_call: TRBV28; j_call: TRBJ1-5; clone_size: .; cdr3_nt: TGTGCCAGCAGCGCCCGACCTTGGGGCCGGGGCAATCAGCCCCAGCATTTT; cdr3_aa: CASSARPWGRGNQPQHF
d_call: TRBD2; v_call: TRBV3-1/TRBV3-2; j_call: TRBJ2-1; clone_size: .; cdr3_nt: TGTGCCAGCAGCCAAGATCTTAGCGGGAGACTCTTC; cdr3_aa: CASSQDLSGRLF
d_call: TRBD2; v_call: TRBV3-1/TRBV3-2; j_call: TRBJ2-5; clone_size: .; cdr3_nt: TGTGCCAGCAGCGACCAGGGAGGGGAGACCCAGTACTTC; cdr3_aa: CASSDQGGETQYF
d_call: .; v_call: TRBV9; j_call: TRBJ1-2; clone_size: .; cdr3_nt: TGTGCCAGCAGCGTAGAGTCAGAGGGTGGGGGCTACACCTTC; cdr3_aa: CASSVESEGGGYTF
d_call: .; v_call: TRBV5-8; j_call: TRBJ2-1; clone_size: .; cdr3_nt: TGTGCCAGCAGCCTGCCAGGGGCCGGCTACAATGAGCAGTTCTTC; cdr3_aa: CASSLPGAGYNEQFF
d_call: .; v_call: TRBV7-2; j_call: TRBJ1-5; clone_size: .; cdr3_nt: TGTGCCAGCAGCTTAGAGGGCGGGGTTTATAGCAATCAGCCCCAGCATTTT; cdr3_aa: CASSLEGGVYSNQPQHF
d_call: .; v_call: TRBV5-1; j_call: TRBJ2-3; clone_size: .; cdr3_nt: TGCGCCAGCAGCTACACTAGGCTCCCAGATACGCAGTATTTT; cdr3_aa: CASSYTRLPDTQYF
d_call: .; v_call: TRBV7-8; j_call: TRBJ1-1; clone_size: .; cdr3_nt: TGTGCCAGCAGCTCAAGGGACACCTTAATGAACACTGAAGCTTTCTTT; cdr3_aa: CASSSRDTLMNTEAFF
d_call: TRBD1; v_call: TRBV5-1; j_call: TRBJ2-3; clone_size: once; cdr3_nt: TGCGCCAGCAGGCCCGGGACAGGGTTTTCAGATACGCAGTATTTT; cdr3_aa: CASRPGTGFSDTQYF
d_call: TRBD1; v_call: TRBV6-5; j_call: TRBJ2-3; clone_size: .; cdr3_nt: TGTGCCAGCAGGGACAGGTCCACAGATACGCAGTATTTT; cdr3_aa: CASRDRSTDTQYF
d_call: TRBD1; v_call: TRBV28; j_call: TRBJ1-2; clone_size: few; cdr3_nt: TGTGCCAGCAGCACACAGGGGGCGGAGGGCTACACCTTC; cdr3_aa: CASSTQGAEGYTF
d_call: .; v_call: TRBV5-1; j_call: TRBJ1-5; clone_size: .; cdr3_nt: TGCGCCAGCAGCTTGGGCCCTTCAGGTCAGCCCCAGCATTTT; cdr3_aa: CASSLGPSGQPQHF
d_call: .; v_call: TRBV28; j_call: TRBJ2-3; clone_size: .; cdr3_nt: TGTGCCAGCAGTTCCACAGGCGCTAGCACAGATACGCAGTATTTT; cdr3_aa: CASSSTGASTDTQYF
d_call: .; v_call: TRBV19; j_call: TRBJ1-1; clone_size: .; cdr3_nt: TGTGCCAGTAGTCGGCGACTACAGAACACTGAAGCTTTCTTT; cdr3_aa: CASSRRLQNTEAFF